The rows below give T cell receptor beta chains drawn from one sample of a study of CD8+CD57+ T cells in acquired aplastic anemia. TCRdb reprocessed the reads with MiXCR, giving one entry per CDR3 protein. The sample contains approximately 470,000 distinct CDR3 sequences, under 40% of which appear only once. The sample consisted of sorted CD4+, CD8+, or CD8+CD57+ T cells (not recorded which) from PBMCs. Receptors were obtained from a human donor with aplastic anemia. Each CDR3 is given with its conserved first and last residue. D genes are given only for firm matches. Clone size is not always given. Where it is, it says once, few, many or a class for expanded clones.

clone size,V gene,J gene,D gene,CDR3 DNA,CDR3 protein
many,TRBV19,TRBJ1-2,.,TGTGCCAGTAGTATTCAGGGCAACTATGGCTACACCTTC,CASSIQGNYGYTF
many,TRBV9,TRBJ2-7,TRBD1,TGTGCCAGCAGCGTAGAAGGGACAGCGGACTACGAGCAGTACTTC,CASSVEGTADYEQYF
many,TRBV5-1,TRBJ2-3,.,TGCGCCAGCAGCTGGGACGGGGGCTATGGCACAGATACGCAGTATTTT,CASSWDGGYGTDTQYF
.,TRBV12-3/TRBV12-4,TRBJ2-5,.,TGTGCCAGCAGTTTAGCGCTAGTGGAGACCCAGTACTTC,CASSLALVETQYF
many,TRBV7-2,TRBJ1-6,.,TGTGCCAGCAACACGGACAGCTCCTATAATTCACCCCTCCACTTT,CASNTDSSYNSPLHF
many,TRBV2,TRBJ2-7,TRBD2,TGTGCCAGCAGAGTACTAGCGGGAGGCTCCTACGAGCAGTACTTC,CASRVLAGGSYEQYF
many,TRBV7-3,TRBJ1-6,.,TGTGCCAGCAGCTTTAACGCCGGTAATTCACCCCTCCACTTT,CASSFNAGNSPLHF
many,TRBV10-3,TRBJ1-2,.,TGTGCCATCAGTGACCTAACCAACTATGGCTACACCTTC,CAISDLTNYGYTF
.,TRBV25-1,TRBJ2-7,TRBD2,TGTGCCAGCTCGAACCCGGGGAGGGACTCCGAGCAGTACTTC,CASSNPGRDSEQYF
few,TRBV12-3/TRBV12-4,TRBJ2-2,.,TGTGCCAGCAGTTTAGCTGAAACCGGGGAGCTGTTTTTT,CASSLAETGELFF
many,TRBV5-5,TRBJ1-6,TRBD1,TGTGCCAGCAGCTGGGGGGGACAGGTGCGTGGTTCACCCCTCCACTTT,CASSWGGQVRGSPLHF
.,TRBV10-3,TRBJ1-1,.,TGTGCCATCAGTGGGTTTGCAGGGAACACTGAAGCTTTCTTT,CAISGFAGNTEAFF
few,TRBV7-2,TRBJ1-2,TRBD1,TGTGCCAGCAGCTGGGAGGGGGCGGGCTACACCTTC,CASSWEGAGYTF
.,TRBV5-5,TRBJ2-7,TRBD2,TGTGCCAGCAGCCCGATGACTAGCGGGATCTACGAGCAGTACTTC,CASSPMTSGIYEQYF
many,TRBV29-1,TRBJ1-2,.,TGCAGCGCGCTCGACGACGGCTACACCTTC,CSALDDGYTF
many,TRBV29-1,TRBJ2-3,.,TGCAGCGTTAGGATGAGTTTGAACGCAGATACGCAGTATTTT,CSVRMSLNADTQYF
many,TRBV7-3,TRBJ2-5,TRBD2,TGTGCCAGCAGCTTAACCGGGACTAGGGAAGAGACCCAGTACTTC,CASSLTGTREETQYF
.,TRBV30,TRBJ2-7,.,TGTGCCTGCTCGATCTCGGACGGCTCCTACGAGCAGTACTTC,CACSISDGSYEQYF
.,TRBV19,TRBJ1-2,.,TGTGCCAGTTGCTCCCTGGGGGCCACCCATGGCTACACCTTC,CASCSLGATHGYTF
once,TRBV11-2,TRBJ1-2,.,TGTGCCTGCAGCTTGGCGAGGACGGCAGGCACCTTC,CACSLARTAGTF
.,TRBV10-3,TRBJ2-7,.,TGTGCCATCAGTGAAGGCAGAAGCTCCTACGAGCAGTACTTC,CAISEGRSSYEQYF
many,TRBV2,TRBJ2-5,TRBD2,TGTGCCAGCAGCGAGCCTAGCGGGAGGGCCCAAGAGACCCAGTACTTC,CASSEPSGRAQETQYF
.,TRBV6-2/TRBV6-3,TRBJ1-2,.,TGTGCCAGCAGCATGATGTACAGCTACACCTTC,CASSMMYSYTF
few,TRBV10-3,TRBJ2-2,TRBD2,TGTGCCAGCAGGGGACTAGCGGTCGGTACCGGGGAGCTGTTTTTT,CASRGLAVGTGELFF
few,TRBV12-3/TRBV12-4,TRBJ1-5,TRBD1,TGTGCCAGCACTGGACAGGGGGAACGGCCCCAGCATTTT,CASTGQGERPQHF
few,TRBV19,TRBJ2-6,.,TGTGCCAGTAGTATGGGTCGGACCTCTGGGGCCAACGTCCTGACTTTC,CASSMGRTSGANVLTF
many,TRBV2,TRBJ1-5,.,TGTGCCAGCAGTGTCGGTCCCAATCAGCCCCAGCATTTT,CASSVGPNQPQHF
.,TRBV7-9,TRBJ1-2,TRBD1,TGTGCCAGCAATGCGCAGGGGGCCTACACCTTC,CASNAQGAYTF
.,TRBV11-3,TRBJ2-7,TRBD1,TGTGCCAGCAGCCCAGGACAGGGGCAGGTGGGCGAGCAGTACTTC,CASSPGQGQVGEQYF
.,TRBV2,TRBJ1-1,.,TGTGCCAGCAAAAGGGACACCGGCGTGGGCACTGAAGCTTTCTTT,CASKRDTGVGTEAFF
.,TRBV4-2,TRBJ2-2,.,TGTGCCAGCGGTCCGTCTGGGGCTGAAGCCGGGGAGCTGTTTTTT,CASGPSGAEAGELFF
.,TRBV18,TRBJ2-1,.,TGTGCCAGCTCACCAAGTAGTGAGGATGAGCAGTTCTTC,CASSPSSEDEQFF
.,TRBV20-1,TRBJ2-1,TRBD1,TGCAGTGCTAGTCAAACAGGGGCTTCCAATGAGCAGTTCTTC,CSASQTGASNEQFF
.,TRBV6-5,TRBJ1-1,.,TGTGCCAGCAGTTATGGGCTAGCTGAAGCTTTCTTT,CASSYGLAEAFF
many,TRBV7-3,TRBJ2-7,TRBD2,TGTGCCAGCAGCAAGACTAGCGGGAGCCGTGAGCAGTACTTC,CASSKTSGSREQYF
many,TRBV24-1,TRBJ2-1,.,TGTGCCACCAGTGATCTTGACAGTCACAATGAGCAGTTCTTC,CATSDLDSHNEQFF